Detailed here is one TCR beta chain. This clonotype occurred many times. This clone's antigen is unknown. No qualities accompany the bases; no much larger clone lies one base away. Trimming costs V 1 base and J 6 bases, and their ends lie 11 bases apart. The CDR3 runs 14 residues from the cysteine to the phenylalanine. Only CDR3 DNA remains: 42 bases, in frame from the first base. The germline V gene (reference sequence) sets CDR1 to LNHNV and CDR2 to YYDKDF. The data derive from a study of early T cells in non-severe SARS-CoV-2 infection (dated by TCRdb to about 2021). Notes on the research overall: TCR sequencing used bulk RNA from unsorted whole blood, so alpha and beta chains could not be paired.

The library was built by means of 5' RACE. The sample was run on a NextSeq 500. Unique molecular identifiers were attached to individual cDNA molecules in the TCR library protocol so that sequencing error and PCR bias could be corrected. Both TCR alpha and beta chains were sequenced, and tight co-correlation was observed between alpha and beta sequence abundances in each sample. For the original study's pipeline: V gene, J gene and CDR3 annotation of TCR sequences was performed with Decombinator V4. TCRs were defined as expanded if a significant change between any two time points was detected under a Poisson model with p below 0.0001. TCR abundances were normalised to the total number of TCRs sequenced in each sample and reported as counts per million. TRAV1-2 paired with TRAJ12, TRAJ20 or TRAJ33 defined MAIT TCRs, while TRAV10 paired with TRAJ18 defined iNKT TCRs. VDJdb, accessed on 1 November 2021, was searched for TCRs annotated for CMV, EBV and SARS-CoV-2, and TCRs annotated for more than one antigen were excluded. TCRdb applied fastp at Q25 and MiXCR to the public reads, then kept only in-frame beta chains. When rows share a CDR3 protein, they turn into one entry using the most common DNA and genes. These V and J calls originate from TCRdb's pipeline instead of the authors' own analysis. The sample data list tens of thousands of distinct CDR3 sequences, and roughly a tenth of these were observed just once. Approximately 9% of the sample is held by the ten biggest clonotypes.

Set within a cohort of healthcare workers in London, UK, this nested case-control study involved weekly PCR testing of nasopharyngeal swabs along with blood sampling. Healthcare workers were recruited between 23 and 31 March 2020, during the week of the UK lockdown, and were followed weekly for up to 16 weeks. Beyond this particular receptor, the publication reports: VDJdb matching was skewed toward anti-spike CD8 responses and likely underestimated virus-specific expansions by missing private and CD4 specificities.

The source is an adult who was a healthcare worker with PCR-confirmed SARS-CoV-2 infection or an uninfected control (not recorded which). Sequenced sample: whole blood. The chain is made from TRBV15 and TRBJ2-3; the D region possibly corresponds to TRBD2 (6 bases align). The DNA is as follows: TGTGCCACCAGCAGAGGCGGGGAAAGGGATACGCAGTATTTT. This sequence encodes CATSRGGERDTQYF.